The entry that follows covers one TCR beta chain sequence. What it recognizes is unknown. The CDR3 sequence is 15 residues long. Germline CDR1 is MGHRA and CDR2 is YSYEKL. TCRdb reanalyzed the 5' RACE reads, giving one entry per CDR3 protein sequence and no DNA. With approximately 380,000 distinct CDR3 sequences in the sample, the ten largest clones hold 5% to 5.5%. The data derive from a study of T cells expressing NK-cell markers. Study observations and caveats: A few donors' CD3+CD56-NKG2C+ cells were dominated by the same clonotypes.

This TCR was recovered from a man aged 18 to 69 in good health. Sequences were obtained from blood T cells: a sorted CD56 or NKG2C T cell subset, CD4+ or CD8+ T cells, or bulk PBMC T cells (not recorded which). The V and J genes are TRBV4-1 and TRBJ2-1. This chain's CDR3 is CASSRSSIWSGEQFF.